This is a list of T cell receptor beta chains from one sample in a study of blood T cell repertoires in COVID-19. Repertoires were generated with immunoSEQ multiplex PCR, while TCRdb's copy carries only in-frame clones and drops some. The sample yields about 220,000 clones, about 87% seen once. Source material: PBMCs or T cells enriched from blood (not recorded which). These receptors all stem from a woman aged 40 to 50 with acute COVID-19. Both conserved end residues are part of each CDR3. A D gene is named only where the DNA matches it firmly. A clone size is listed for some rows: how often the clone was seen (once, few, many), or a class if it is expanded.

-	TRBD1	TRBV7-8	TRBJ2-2	CASSFSSLQGFPGELFF	TGTGCCAGCAGCTTTAGCTCTTTACAGGGGTTCCCCGGGGAGCTGTTTTTT
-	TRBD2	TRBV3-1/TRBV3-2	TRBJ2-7	CASSPSSGGNLF	TGTGCCAGCAGCCCTTCAAGCGGGGGCAACCTCTTC
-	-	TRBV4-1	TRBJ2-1	CASRERAAYNEQFF	TGCGCCAGCAGGGAGCGGGCCGCCTACAATGAGCAGTTCTTC
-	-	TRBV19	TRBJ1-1	CASSAYRRTVNTEAFF	TGTGCCAGTAGTGCCTACAGGCGTACCGTGAACACTGAAGCTTTCTTT
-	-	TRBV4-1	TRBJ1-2	CASSQERTGIGGYTF	TGCGCCAGCAGCCAAGAACGTACAGGGATAGGTGGCTACACCTTC
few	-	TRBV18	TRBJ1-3	CASSPPGTGNTIYF	TGTGCCAGCTCACCGCCAGGGACAGGAAACACCATATATTTT
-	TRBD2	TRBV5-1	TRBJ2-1	CASSPEGGGGEQFF	TGCGCCAGCAGCCCGGAGGGCGGGGGGGGTGAGCAGTTCTTC
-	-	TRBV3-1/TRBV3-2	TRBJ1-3	CASSPGGSGNTIYF	TGTGCCAGCAGCCCCGGGGGCTCTGGAAACACCATATATTTT
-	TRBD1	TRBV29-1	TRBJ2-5	CSVGGQIQETQYF	TGCAGCGTTGGGGGACAGATTCAAGAGACCCAGTACTTC
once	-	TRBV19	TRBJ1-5	CASSMPQYSNQPQHF	TGTGCCAGTAGTATGCCACAATATAGCAATCAGCCCCAGCATTTT
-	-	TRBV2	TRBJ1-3	CASSEVRGRNTIYF	TGTGCCAGCAGTGAGGTGAGAGGTAGAAACACCATATATTTT
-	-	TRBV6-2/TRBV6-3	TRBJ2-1	CASSYPLGVDAYNEQFF	TGTGCCAGCAGTTACCCGTTAGGAGTTGACGCGTACAATGAGCAGTTCTTC
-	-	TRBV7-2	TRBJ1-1	CASSSGVFANTEAFF	TGTGCCAGCAGCTCCGGGGTCTTCGCGAACACTGAAGCTTTCTTT